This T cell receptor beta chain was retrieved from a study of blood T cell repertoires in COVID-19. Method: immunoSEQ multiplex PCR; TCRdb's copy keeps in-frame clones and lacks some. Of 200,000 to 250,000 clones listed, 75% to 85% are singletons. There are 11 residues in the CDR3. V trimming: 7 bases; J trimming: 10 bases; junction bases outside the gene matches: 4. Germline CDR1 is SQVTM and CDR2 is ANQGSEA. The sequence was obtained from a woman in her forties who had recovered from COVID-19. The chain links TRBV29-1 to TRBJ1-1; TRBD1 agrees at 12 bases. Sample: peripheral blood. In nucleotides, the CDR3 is TGCAGCGGGGGACAGGGGGCGGGAGCTTTCTTT. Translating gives CSGGQGAGAFF. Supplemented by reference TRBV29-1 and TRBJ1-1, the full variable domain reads SAVISQKPSRDICQRGTSLTIQCQVDSQVTMMFWYRQQPGQSLTLIATANQGSEATYESGFVIDKFPISRPNLTFSTLTVSNMSPEDSSIYLCSGGQGAGAFFGQGTRLTVV.